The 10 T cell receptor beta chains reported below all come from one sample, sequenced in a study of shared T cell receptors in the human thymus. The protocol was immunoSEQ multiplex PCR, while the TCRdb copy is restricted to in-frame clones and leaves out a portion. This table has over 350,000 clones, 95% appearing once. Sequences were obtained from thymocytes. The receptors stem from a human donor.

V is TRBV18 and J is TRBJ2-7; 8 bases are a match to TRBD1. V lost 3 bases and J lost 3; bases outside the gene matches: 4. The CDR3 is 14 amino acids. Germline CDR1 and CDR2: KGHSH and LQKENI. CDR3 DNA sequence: TGTGCCAGCTCACCCGGGACAGGAAACTACGAGCAGTACTTC. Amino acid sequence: CASSPGTGNYEQYF. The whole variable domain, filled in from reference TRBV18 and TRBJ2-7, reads NAGVMQNPRHLVRRRGQEARLRCSPMKGHSHVYWYRQLPEEGLKFMVYLQKENIIDESGMPKERFSAEFPKEGPSILRIQQVVRGDSAAYFCASSPGTGNYEQYFGPGTRLTVT.

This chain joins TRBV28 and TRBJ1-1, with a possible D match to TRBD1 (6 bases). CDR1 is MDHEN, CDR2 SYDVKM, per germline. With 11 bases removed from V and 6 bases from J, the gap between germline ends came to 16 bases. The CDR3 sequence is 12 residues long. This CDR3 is CAHTGQRPEAFF. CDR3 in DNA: TGTGCCCACACCGGACAGCGACCTGAAGCTTTCTTT.

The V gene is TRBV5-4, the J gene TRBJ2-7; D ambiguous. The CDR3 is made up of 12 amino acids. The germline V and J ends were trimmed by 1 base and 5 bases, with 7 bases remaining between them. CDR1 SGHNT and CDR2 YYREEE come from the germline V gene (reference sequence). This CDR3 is CASSLSSHEQYF. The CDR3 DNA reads TGTGCCAGCAGCTTGAGCAGCCACGAGCAGTACTTC.

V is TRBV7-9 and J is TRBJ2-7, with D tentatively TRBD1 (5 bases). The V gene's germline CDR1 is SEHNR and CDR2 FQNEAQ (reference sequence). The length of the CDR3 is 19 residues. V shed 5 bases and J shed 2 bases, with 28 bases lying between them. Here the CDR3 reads CASSRGRAAIAAIPYEQYF. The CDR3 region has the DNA TGTGCCAGCAGCCGCGGCAGGGCAGCAATCGCAGCTATACCCTACGAGCAGTACTTC.

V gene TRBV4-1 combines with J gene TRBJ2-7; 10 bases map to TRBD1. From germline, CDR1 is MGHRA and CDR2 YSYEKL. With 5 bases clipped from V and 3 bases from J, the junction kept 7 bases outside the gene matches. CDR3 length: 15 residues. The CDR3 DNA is TGCGCCAGCAGCATGCCGGGACAGGGGTTCTACGAGCAGTACTTC. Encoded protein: CASSMPGQGFYEQYF.

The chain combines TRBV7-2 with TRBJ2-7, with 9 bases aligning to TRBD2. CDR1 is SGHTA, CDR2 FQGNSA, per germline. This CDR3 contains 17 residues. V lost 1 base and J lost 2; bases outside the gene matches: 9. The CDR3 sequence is CASSLERGGRDPYEQYF. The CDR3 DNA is TGTGCCAGCAGCTTAGAACGTGGCGGGAGGGACCCCTACGAGCAGTACTTC.

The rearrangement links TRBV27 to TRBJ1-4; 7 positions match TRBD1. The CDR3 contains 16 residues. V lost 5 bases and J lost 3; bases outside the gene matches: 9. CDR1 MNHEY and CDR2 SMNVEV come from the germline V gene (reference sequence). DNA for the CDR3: TGTGCCAGCAGTACCCAACAGGGGAGGGCTAATGAAAAACTGTTTTTT. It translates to CASSTQQGRANEKLFF.

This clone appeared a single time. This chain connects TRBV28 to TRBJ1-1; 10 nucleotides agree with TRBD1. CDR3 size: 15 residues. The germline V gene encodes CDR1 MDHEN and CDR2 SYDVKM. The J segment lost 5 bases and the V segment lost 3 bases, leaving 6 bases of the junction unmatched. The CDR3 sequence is CASSLGTGDKTEAFF. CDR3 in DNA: TGTGCCAGCAGTTTGGGGACAGGGGATAAGACTGAAGCTTTCTTT.

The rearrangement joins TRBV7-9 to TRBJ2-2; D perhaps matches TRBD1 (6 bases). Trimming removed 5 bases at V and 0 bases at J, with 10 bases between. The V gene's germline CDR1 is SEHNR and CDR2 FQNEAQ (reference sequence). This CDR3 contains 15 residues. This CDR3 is CASSPRGPNTGELFF. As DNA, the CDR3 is TGTGCCAGCAGCCCCAGGGGCCCGAACACCGGGGAGCTGTTTTTT.

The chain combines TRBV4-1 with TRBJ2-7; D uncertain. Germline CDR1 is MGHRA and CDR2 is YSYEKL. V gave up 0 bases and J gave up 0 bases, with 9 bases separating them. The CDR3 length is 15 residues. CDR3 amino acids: CASSQDWPGSYEQYF. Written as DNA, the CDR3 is TGCGCCAGCAGCCAAGACTGGCCAGGCTCCTACGAGCAGTACTTC.